This is a list of T cell receptor beta chains from one sample in a study of CD8+CD57+ T cells in acquired aplastic anemia. A single record per CDR3 protein comes from TCRdb applying MiXCR to the reads. The sample holds approximately 130,000 distinct CDR3 sequences; 55% to 70% are singletons and the top ten take roughly 28%. The source material was sorted CD4+, CD8+, or CD8+CD57+ T cells (not recorded which) from PBMCs. These receptors all come from a human donor with aplastic anemia. Both conserved end residues are part of each CDR3. A D gene is named only where the DNA matches it firmly.

D gene	V gene	J gene	CDR3 protein
TRBD2	TRBV7-7	TRBJ2-1	CASSDQSGGPHEQFF
.	TRBV24-1	TRBJ2-2	CATSDAGGTGELFF
.	TRBV7-8	TRBJ2-7	CASSLGGGEQYF
.	TRBV6-5	TRBJ1-2	CASSLSTFYGYTF
.	TRBV9	TRBJ2-3	CASSVGLVGTDTQYF
.	TRBV24-1	TRBJ2-7	CATSQPGDDEQYF
TRBD2	TRBV7-8	TRBJ2-7	CASSSVRGDSEQYF
.	TRBV2	TRBJ1-6	CATTWTSNSPLHF
.	TRBV4-3	TRBJ1-6	CASSQNKGSGNSPLHF
TRBD1	TRBV20-1	TRBJ1-5	CSASIQGGQPQHF
TRBD1	TRBV9	TRBJ2-5	CASSVEMTGGRETQYF
.	TRBV15	TRBJ1-4	CATSRTDSGREKLFF
.	TRBV6-1	TRBJ1-1	CASNRMGGYTEAFF
.	TRBV6-5	TRBJ2-7	CASSYSTPAEQYF
TRBD1	TRBV6-5	TRBJ1-6	CASSSTGQGNSPLHF
.	TRBV29-1	TRBJ2-7	CSVEADPYEQYF
.	TRBV24-1	TRBJ2-7	CATSDPRLGSYEQYF
TRBD1	TRBV20-1	TRBJ2-3	CSARDRILGTVRDTQYF
TRBD2	TRBV9	TRBJ2-3	CASTASGGTQYF
TRBD1	TRBV29-1	TRBJ1-2	CTDRDTCGYTF
TRBD2	TRBV2	TRBJ2-7	CASRRTSGVQQYF
.	TRBV2	TRBJ2-4	CASTRVEVNIQYF
TRBD2	TRBV7-9	TRBJ2-1	CASRWTSGEQFF
.	TRBV10-2	TRBJ2-2	CASSQGRDTGELFF
.	TRBV29-1	TRBJ2-7	CSVEAHTGEQYF
TRBD1	TRBV24-1	TRBJ1-4	CATSDSGGPEKLFF
.	TRBV7-2	TRBJ2-2	CASLSWTANTGELFF
.	TRBV9	TRBJ2-6	CASSGQVSGANVLTF
TRBD1	TRBV24-1	TRBJ2-7	CATRDRGRGEQYF
TRBD1	TRBV10-3	TRBJ1-2	CAIRGAGGDYGYTF
.	TRBV6-1	TRBJ1-5	CASAAVSNQPQHF
TRBD2	TRBV11-1	TRBJ2-3	CASSSTGGPRTDTQYF
.	TRBV7-3	TRBJ2-5	CASSPGEAEETQYF
TRBD1	TRBV15	TRBJ1-3	CAISRDRDPGNTIYF
.	TRBV11-2	.	CASSLFGGDTDTQHF
.	TRBV15	TRBJ1-1	CATSRDGGARENTEAFF
.	TRBV19	TRBJ1-3	CASRTGGANTIYF
.	TRBV7-9	TRBJ1-2	CASSLGGIYGYTF
TRBD1	TRBV2	TRBJ2-1	CASVTGSSYNEQFF
.	TRBV19	TRBJ1-5	CASSIGQRDNQPQHF
TRBD1	TRBV2	TRBJ1-6	CASINTLTGGISPLHF
TRBD1	TRBV19	TRBJ2-7	CASSIGQGRSYEQYF
.	TRBV3-1	TRBJ2-1	CASSQDRAGSYNEQFF
.	TRBV24-1	TRBJ1-3	CATIIGGTSGNTIYF
.	TRBV2	TRBJ2-5	CASSEARETQYF
.	TRBV7-9	TRBJ1-4	CASSADSLNEKLFF
.	TRBV24-1	TRBJ2-5	CATSEMGRETQYF
.	TRBV13	TRBJ1-5	CASSLRHQPQHF
.	TRBV9	TRBJ1-2	CASSPTGGHGYTF
TRBD1	TRBV24-1	TRBJ2-5	CATSDLDRGETQYF
TRBD2	TRBV29-1	TRBJ2-1	CSVGAGGSYNEQFF
TRBD1	TRBV20-1	TRBJ1-2	CSGGQGYGYTF
.	TRBV24-1	TRBJ1-1	CATSDYGNTEAFF
.	TRBV24-1	TRBJ1-5	CATSVGVGQPQHF
.	TRBV4-3	TRBJ2-5	CASSQDQEETQYF
.	TRBV5-1	TRBJ2-1	CASSLGVGIDEQFF